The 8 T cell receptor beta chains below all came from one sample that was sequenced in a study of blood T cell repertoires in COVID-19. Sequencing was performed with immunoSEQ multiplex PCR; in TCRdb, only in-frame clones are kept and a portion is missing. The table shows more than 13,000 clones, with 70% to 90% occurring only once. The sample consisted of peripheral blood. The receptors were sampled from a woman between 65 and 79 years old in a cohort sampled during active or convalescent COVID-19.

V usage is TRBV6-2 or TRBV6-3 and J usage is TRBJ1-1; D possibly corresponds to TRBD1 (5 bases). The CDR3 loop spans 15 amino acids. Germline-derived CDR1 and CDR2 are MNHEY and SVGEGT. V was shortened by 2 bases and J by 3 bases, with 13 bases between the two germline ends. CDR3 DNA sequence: TGTGCCAGCAGTTACGTATGGACAATTCACACTGAAGCTTTCTTT. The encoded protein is CASSYVWTIHTEAFF.

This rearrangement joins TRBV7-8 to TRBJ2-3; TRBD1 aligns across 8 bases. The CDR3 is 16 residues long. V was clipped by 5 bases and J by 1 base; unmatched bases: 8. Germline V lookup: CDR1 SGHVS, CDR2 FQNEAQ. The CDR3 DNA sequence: TGTGCCAGCAGCGTTCAGGGGGCGCGGGGCACAGATACGCAGTATTTT. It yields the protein CASSVQGARGTDTQYF. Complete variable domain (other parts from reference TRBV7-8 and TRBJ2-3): GAGVSQSPRYKVAKRGQDVALRCDPISGHVSLFWYQQALGQGPEFLTYFQNEAQLDKSGLPSDRFFAERPEGSVSTLKIQRTQQEDSAVYLCASSVQGARGTDTQYFGPGTRLTVL.

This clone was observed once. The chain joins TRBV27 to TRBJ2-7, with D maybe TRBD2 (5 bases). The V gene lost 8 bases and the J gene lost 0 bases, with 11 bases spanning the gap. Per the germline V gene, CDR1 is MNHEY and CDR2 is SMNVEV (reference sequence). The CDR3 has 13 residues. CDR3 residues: CASWGVNSYEQYF. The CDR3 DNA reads TGTGCCAGCTGGGGAGTAAACTCCTACGAGCAGTACTTC.

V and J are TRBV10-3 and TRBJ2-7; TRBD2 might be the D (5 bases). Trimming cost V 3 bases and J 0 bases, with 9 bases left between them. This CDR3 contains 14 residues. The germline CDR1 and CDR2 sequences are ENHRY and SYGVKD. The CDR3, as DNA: TGTGCCATCAGTGAAGCGGAGCCCTCCTACGAGCAGTACTTC. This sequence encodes CAISEAEPSYEQYF.

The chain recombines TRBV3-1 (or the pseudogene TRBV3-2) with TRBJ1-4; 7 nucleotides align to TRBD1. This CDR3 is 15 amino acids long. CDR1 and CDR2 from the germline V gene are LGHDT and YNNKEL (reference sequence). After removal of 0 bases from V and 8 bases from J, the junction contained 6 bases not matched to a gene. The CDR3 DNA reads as TGTGCCAGCAGCCAAGATAGAACAGGGGAGGAAAAACTGTTTTTT. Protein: CASSQDRTGEEKLFF.

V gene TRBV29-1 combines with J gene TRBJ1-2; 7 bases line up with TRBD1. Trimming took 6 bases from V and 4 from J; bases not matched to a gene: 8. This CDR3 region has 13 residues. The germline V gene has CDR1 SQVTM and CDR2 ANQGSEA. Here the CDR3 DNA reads TGCAGCGTCCACAGGGGTGTCGGCTATGGCTACACCTTC. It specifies CSVHRGVGYGYTF.

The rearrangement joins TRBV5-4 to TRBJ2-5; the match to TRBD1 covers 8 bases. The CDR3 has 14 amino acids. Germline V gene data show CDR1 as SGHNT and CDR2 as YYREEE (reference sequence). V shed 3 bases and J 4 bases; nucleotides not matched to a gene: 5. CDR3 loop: CASSSAGTGETQYF. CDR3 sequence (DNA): TGTGCCAGCAGCTCGGCCGGGACAGGAGAGACCCAGTACTTC.

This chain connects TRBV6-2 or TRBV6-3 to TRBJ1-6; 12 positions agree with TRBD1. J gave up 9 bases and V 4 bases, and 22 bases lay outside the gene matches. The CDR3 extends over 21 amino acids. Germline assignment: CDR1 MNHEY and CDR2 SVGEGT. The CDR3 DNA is TGTGCCAGCAGTTTACTAAAGACGGGACAGGGGGCCGTTCTGAACACTTCACCCCTCCACTTT. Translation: CASSLLKTGQGAVLNTSPLHF.